There are a few counts of the clone carrying this TCR beta chain. Original handling: Amplification with reference gene primers provided the estimates of nucleated cell counts. Assay used: immunoSEQ multiplex PCR; TCRdb lists only in-frame clones, some missing. V, J and clone size are those of that table, while D and trimming were read from the DNA. The repertoire holds about 240,000 clones, with approximately 90% as singletons. The data were taken from a study of blood T cell repertoires in COVID-19. Looking at the study overall: Material from acute and convalescent COVID-19 was sourced from the United States, Italy and Spain.

V lost 10 bases and J lost 0; bases outside the gene matches: 4. The length of the CDR3 is 13 residues. Germline V gene sequence: CDR1 KGHDR, CDR2 SFDVKD. Sequencing input: peripheral blood. This receptor was taken from a man in his sixties who had recovered from COVID-19. The chain uses TRBV24-1 and TRBJ1-2; 7 nucleotides align to TRBD1. As DNA, the CDR3 is TGTGCCACGCGGGACAGCACTAACTATGGCTACACCTTC. Its protein is CATRDSTNYGYTF.